This T cell receptor (beta chain) was obtained from a study of T cell clones after liver transplantation. CDR3 size: 14 residues. Germline loops: CDR1 ENHRY, CDR2 SYGVKD. The ends were cut back, 2 bases at V and 2 bases at J, with 7 bases in the middle. Assay used: immunoSEQ multiplex PCR; TCRdb lists only in-frame clones, some missing. Seen here are 85,000 to 130,000 clones, 75% to 90% observed once, and the top ten hold about 1%. The rearrangement uses TRBV10-3 and TRBJ1-5; D call uncertain. The material sequenced was CD4+ T cells from blood, taken before liver transplant. This receptor was obtained from a human donor who received a liver transplant. The CDR3 spells CAISEVSGNQPQHF. CDR3 bases: TGTGCCATCAGTGAGGTCTCAGGCAATCAGCCCCAGCATTTT.